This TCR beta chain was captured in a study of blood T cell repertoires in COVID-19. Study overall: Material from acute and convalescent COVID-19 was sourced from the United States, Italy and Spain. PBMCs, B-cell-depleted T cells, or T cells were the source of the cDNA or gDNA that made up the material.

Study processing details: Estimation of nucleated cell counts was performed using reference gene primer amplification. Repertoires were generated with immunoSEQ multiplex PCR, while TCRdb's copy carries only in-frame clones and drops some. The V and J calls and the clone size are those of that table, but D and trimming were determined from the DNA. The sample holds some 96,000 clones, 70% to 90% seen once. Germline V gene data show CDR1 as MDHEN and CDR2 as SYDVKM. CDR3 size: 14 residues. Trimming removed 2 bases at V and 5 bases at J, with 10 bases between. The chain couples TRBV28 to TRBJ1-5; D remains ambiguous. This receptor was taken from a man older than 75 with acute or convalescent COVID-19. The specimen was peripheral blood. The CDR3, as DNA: TGTGCCAGCAGTTTAACGGGTAGTGATCAGCCCCAGCATTTT. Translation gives CASSLTGSDQPQHF.